These T cell receptor beta chains were read from a single sample in a study of prognosis after radiotherapy for stage I lung cancer. Via MiXCR, TCRdb re-called the multiplex PCR reads, giving one row per CDR3 protein. There are more than 11,000 distinct CDR3 sequences in the sample; approximately 33% occur only once, and around a quarter lies in the top ten. The material was PBMCs, obtained before or after stereotactic body radiation therapy (not recorded which). These receptors came from a donor of 50 years or more with non-small cell lung cancer. Both conserved end residues are part of each CDR3.

j_call | v_call | cdr3_aa
TRBJ1-2 | TRBV28 | CASSTEFTYGYTF
TRBJ2-2 | TRBV16 | CASSQWGWTGNTGELFF
TRBJ2-1 | TRBV6-1 | CASRSISSYNEQFF
TRBJ2-7 | TRBV7-2 | CASSPLSAYEQYF
TRBJ2-2 | TRBV7-7 | CASSPLAMGAGELFF
TRBJ1-4 | TRBV20-1 | CSASFRVSEKLFF
TRBJ1-1 | TRBV4-2 | CASSQAAEAFF
TRBJ2-4 | TRBV27 | CASSLSGVAKNIQYF
TRBJ1-1 | TRBV7-9 | CASSFADFMNTEAFF
TRBJ1-6 | TRBV7-9 | CASTPGQPNSPLHF
TRBJ1-2 | TRBV2 | CASGEARLRANYGYTF
TRBJ1-1 | TRBV6-2/TRBV6-3 | CASSYRHSAGGTEAFF
TRBJ2-7 | TRBV5-5 | CASWGNEQYF
TRBJ2-7 | TRBV5-1 | CASSLATGYEQYF
TRBJ1-2 | TRBV28 | CASVNGTNYGYTF
TRBJ1-2 | TRBV20-1 | CSAFSFPWLSGSYGCTF
TRBJ2-1 | TRBV5-1 | CASSLVNLVLAGNNEQFF
TRBJ2-7 | TRBV12-3/TRBV12-4 | CASSRGHNYEQYF
TRBJ1-3 | TRBV20-1 | CSASDLETRVGNTIYF
TRBJ1-4 | TRBV9 | CASSPGESTNEKLFF
TRBJ1-1 | TRBV19 | CASSSGQASYTEAFF
TRBJ1-1 | TRBV5-4 | CASSLYLGGTEAFF
TRBJ2-7 | TRBV5-5 | CASSLVARGYEQYF
TRBJ2-6 | TRBV7-9 | CASSSGANVLTF
TRBJ2-5 | TRBV5-1 | CASSLGLAGGPGLNEQLF
TRBJ2-7 | TRBV7-2 | CASSTRVSGYEQYF
TRBJ2-5 | TRBV9 | CASSEGGGETQYF
TRBJ2-1 | TRBV5-1 | CASSFGTGGGNEQFF
TRBJ2-5 | TRBV5-5 | CASSLAPDSSWTQYF
TRBJ2-1 | TRBV9 | CASSVEGLRPESLMRYNEQFF
TRBJ2-6 | TRBV5-4 | CASSPGQGSSGANVLTF
TRBJ2-2 | TRBV7-8 | CASSFRKTGELFF
TRBJ1-2 | TRBV13 | CASSSTIETSHGYTF
TRBJ2-3 | TRBV5-1 | CASSLGSTAITDTQYF
TRBJ2-6 | TRBV6-8 | CASSPQGSFGANVLTF
TRBJ1-2 | TRBV3-2 | CASSPRVHYGYTF
TRBJ2-2 | TRBV9 | CASSDDKGASTGELFF